The sequence of this T cell receptor (beta chain) was determined in a study of identical twins. TCRdb reprocessed the 5' RACE reads with MiXCR, giving one entry per CDR3 protein. The sample shows approximately 1.8 million distinct CDR3 sequences, around 29% of them seen only once. This clonotype was recorded many times. Its antigen is undetermined. The CDR3 has 14 residues. Germline CDR1 and CDR2: SGHRS and YFSETQ. Trimming at V came to 1 base and at J to 3 bases, leaving 2 bases not matched to a gene. Study-wide results and limits: Twins' surplus sharing was weaker for beta out-of-frame sequences. Fewer insertions marked abundant cord blood beta clonotypes; young adult naive trended weakly, memory not at all.

The receptor comes from a newborn girl in good health. The chain links TRBV5-1 to TRBJ2-7; 9 positions agree with TRBD1. Sequenced sample: cord blood. CDR3 coding DNA: TGCGCCAGCAGCTTGAGGGACAGGGACTACGAGCAGTACTTC. Its protein is CASSLRDRDYEQYF.